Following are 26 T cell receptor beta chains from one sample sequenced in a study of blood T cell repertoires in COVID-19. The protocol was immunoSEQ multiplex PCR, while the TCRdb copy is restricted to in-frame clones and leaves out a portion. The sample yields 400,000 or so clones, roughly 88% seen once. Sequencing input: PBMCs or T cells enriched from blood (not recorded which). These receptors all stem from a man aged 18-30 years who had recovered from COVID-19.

The CDR3 here is CASSNDSYGYTF. CDR3 nucleotides: TGTGCCAGCAGCAATGACAGCTATGGCTACACCTTC. V is TRBV7-9 and J is TRBJ1-2, with D perhaps TRBD1 (5 bases). Germline-derived CDR1 and CDR2 are SEHNR and FQNEAQ (reference sequence). The V end was cut by 5 bases, the J end by 4 bases, with 8 bases between. The CDR3 contains 12 residues.

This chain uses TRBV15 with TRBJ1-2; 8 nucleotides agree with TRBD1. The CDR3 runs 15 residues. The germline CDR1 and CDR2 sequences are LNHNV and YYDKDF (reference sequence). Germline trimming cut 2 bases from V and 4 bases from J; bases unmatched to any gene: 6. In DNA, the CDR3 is TGTGCCACCAGCAGATCTGGGACAGGTACCTATGGCTACACCTTC. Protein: CATSRSGTGTYGYTF.

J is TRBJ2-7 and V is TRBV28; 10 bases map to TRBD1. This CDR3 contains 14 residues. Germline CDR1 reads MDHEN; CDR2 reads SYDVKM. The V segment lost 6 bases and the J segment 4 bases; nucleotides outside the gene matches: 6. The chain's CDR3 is CASRWGQGSYEQYF. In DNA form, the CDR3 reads TGTGCCAGCAGGTGGGGACAGGGGAGTTACGAGCAGTACTTC.

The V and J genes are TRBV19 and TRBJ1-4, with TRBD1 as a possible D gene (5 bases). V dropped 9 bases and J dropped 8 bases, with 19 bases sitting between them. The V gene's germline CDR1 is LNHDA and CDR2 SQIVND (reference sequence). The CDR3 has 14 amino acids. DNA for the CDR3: TGTGCCAGCGCGCGGGAGTTCCAGGGCGAAAAACTGTTTTTT. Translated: CASAREFQGEKLFF.

CDR3 amino acids: CASSGDRGTDSNQPQHF. The DNA for the CDR3 is TGTGCCAGTAGTGGGGACAGGGGGACCGATAGCAATCAGCCCCAGCATTTT. The genes are TRBV19 and TRBJ1-5; 11 bases are shared with TRBD1. The CDR3 extends over 17 amino acids. Per germline, CDR1 LNHDA and CDR2 SQIVND (reference sequence). With V trimmed by 5 bases and J by 0 bases, 6 bases remained unmatched.

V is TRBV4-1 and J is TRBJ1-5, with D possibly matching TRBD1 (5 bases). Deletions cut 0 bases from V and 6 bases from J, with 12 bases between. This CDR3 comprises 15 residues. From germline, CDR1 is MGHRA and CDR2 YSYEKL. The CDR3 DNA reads TGCGCCAGCAGCCAAGAGGTGGGGGGAGGTCAGCCCCAGCATTTT. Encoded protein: CASSQEVGGGQPQHF.

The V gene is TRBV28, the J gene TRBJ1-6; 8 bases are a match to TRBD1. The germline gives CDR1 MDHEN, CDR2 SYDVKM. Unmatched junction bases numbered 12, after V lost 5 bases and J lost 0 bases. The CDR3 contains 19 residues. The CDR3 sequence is CASSLPSTGASSYNSPLHF. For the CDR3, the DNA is TGTGCCAGCAGTCTGCCGTCGACAGGGGCGAGCTCCTATAATTCACCCCTCCACTTT.

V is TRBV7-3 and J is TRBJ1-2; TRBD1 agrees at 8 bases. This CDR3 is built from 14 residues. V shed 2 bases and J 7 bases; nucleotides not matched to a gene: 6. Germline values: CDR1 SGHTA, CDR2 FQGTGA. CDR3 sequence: CASSLGQGAAGYTF. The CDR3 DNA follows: TGTGCCAGCAGCTTAGGCCAGGGGGCAGCTGGCTACACCTTC.

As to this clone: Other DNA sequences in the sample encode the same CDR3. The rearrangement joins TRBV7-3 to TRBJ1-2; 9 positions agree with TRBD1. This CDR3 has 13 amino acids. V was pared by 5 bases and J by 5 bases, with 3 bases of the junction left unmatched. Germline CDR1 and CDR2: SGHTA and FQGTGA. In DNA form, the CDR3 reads TGTGCCAGCAGCCCCGGACAGGGGTATGGCTACACCTTC. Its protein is CASSPGQGYGYTF.

The CDR3 loop is CASGTGTSGIEQYEQYF. In nucleotides, the CDR3 is TGTGCCAGCGGAACTGGGACTAGCGGGATAGAGCAGTACGAGCAGTACTTC. This rearrangement joins TRBV28 to TRBJ2-7; 13 bases align to TRBD2. This CDR3 has 17 residues. The trim removed 8 bases at V and 4 bases at J, leaving 14 bases unmatched. Germline CDR1 and CDR2: MDHEN and SYDVKM.

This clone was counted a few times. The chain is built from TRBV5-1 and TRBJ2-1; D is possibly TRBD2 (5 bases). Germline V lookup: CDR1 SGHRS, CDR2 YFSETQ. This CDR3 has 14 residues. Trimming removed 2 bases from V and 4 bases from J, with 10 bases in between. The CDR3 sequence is CASSFDYGYNEQFF. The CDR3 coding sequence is TGCGCCAGCAGCTTTGACTACGGATACAATGAGCAGTTCTTC.

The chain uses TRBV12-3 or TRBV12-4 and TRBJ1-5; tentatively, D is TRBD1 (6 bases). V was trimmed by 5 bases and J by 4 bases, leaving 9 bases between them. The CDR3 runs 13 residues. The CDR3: CASSRTENQPQHF. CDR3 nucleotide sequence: TGTGCCAGCAGTCGGACAGAGAATCAGCCCCAGCATTTT.

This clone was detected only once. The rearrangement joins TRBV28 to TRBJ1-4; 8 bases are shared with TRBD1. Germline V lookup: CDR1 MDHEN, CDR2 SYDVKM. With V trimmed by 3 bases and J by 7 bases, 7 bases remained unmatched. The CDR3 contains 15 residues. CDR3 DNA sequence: TGTGCCAGCAGTTTGTTTGGGACAGGTCGTGAAAAACTGTTTTTT. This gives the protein CASSLFGTGREKLFF.

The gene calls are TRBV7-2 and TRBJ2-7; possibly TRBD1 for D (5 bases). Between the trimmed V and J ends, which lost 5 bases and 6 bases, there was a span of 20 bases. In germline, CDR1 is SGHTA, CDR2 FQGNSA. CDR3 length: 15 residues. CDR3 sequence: CASSPDTRQGTEQYF. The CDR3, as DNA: TGTGCCAGCAGCCCAGATACGCGTCAGGGAACCGAGCAGTACTTC.

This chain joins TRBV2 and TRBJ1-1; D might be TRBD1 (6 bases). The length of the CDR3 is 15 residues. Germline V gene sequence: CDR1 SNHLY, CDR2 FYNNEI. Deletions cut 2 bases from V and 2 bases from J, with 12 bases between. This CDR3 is CASSERAGANTEAFF. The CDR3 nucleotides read TGTGCCAGCAGTGAACGGGCAGGGGCCAACACTGAAGCTTTCTTT. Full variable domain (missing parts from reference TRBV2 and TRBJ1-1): EPEVTQTPSHQVTQMGQEVILRCVPISNHLYFYWYRQILGQKVEFLVSFYNNEISEKSEIFDDQFSVERPDGSNFTLKIRSTKLEDSAMYFCASSERAGANTEAFFGQGTRLTVV.

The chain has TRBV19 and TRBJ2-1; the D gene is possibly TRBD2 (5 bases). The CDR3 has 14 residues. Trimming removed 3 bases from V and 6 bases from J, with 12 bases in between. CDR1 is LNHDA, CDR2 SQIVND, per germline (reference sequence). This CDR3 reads CASSIRTFTNEQFF. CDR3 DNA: TGTGCCAGTAGTATCCGGACTTTTACCAATGAGCAGTTCTTC.

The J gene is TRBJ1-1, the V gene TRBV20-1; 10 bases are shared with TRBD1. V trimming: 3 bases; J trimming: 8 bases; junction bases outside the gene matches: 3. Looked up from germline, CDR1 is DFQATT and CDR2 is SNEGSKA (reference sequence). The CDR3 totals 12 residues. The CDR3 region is CSASSTGGEAFF. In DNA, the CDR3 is TGCAGTGCTAGTTCGACAGGGGGCGAAGCTTTCTTT.

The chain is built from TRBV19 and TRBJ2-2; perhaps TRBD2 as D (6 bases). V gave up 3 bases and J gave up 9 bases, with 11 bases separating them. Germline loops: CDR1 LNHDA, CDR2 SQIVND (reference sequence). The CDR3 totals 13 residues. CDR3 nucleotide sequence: TGTGCCAGTAGTATTCCGGAGGGCTGGGAGCTGTTTTTT. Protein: CASSIPEGWELFF.

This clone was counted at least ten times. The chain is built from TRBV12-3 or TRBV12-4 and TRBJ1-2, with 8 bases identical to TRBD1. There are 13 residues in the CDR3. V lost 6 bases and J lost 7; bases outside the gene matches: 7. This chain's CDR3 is CASRPGQESGYTF. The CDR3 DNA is TGTGCCAGCAGACCGGGACAGGAAAGTGGCTACACCTTC.

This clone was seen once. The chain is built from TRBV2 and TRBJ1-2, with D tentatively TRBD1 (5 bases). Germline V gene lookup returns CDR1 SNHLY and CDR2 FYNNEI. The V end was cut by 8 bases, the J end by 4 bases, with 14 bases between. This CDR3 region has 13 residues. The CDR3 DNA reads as TGTGCCAGCTTAAGGGCTGACAGCTATGGCTACACCTTC. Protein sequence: CASLRADSYGYTF.

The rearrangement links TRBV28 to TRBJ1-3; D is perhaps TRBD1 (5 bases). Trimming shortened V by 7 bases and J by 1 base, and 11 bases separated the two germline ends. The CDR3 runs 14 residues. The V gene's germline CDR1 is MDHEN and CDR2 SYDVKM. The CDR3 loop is CASTAGRSGNTIYF. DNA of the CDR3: TGTGCCAGCACCGCAGGGCGATCTGGAAACACCATATATTTT.

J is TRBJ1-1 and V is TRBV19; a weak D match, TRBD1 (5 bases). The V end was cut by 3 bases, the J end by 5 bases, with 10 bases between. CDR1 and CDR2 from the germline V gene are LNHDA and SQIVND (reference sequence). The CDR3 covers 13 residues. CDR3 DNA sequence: TGTGCCAGTAGTATGCCAGGGCGAACTGAAGCTTTCTTT. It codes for CASSMPGRTEAFF.

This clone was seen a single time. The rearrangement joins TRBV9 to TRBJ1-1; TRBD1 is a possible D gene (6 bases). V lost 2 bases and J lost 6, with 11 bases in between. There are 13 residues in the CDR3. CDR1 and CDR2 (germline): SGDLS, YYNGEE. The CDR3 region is CASSVEQGAEAFF. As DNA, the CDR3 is TGTGCCAGCAGCGTCGAACAGGGCGCTGAAGCTTTCTTT.

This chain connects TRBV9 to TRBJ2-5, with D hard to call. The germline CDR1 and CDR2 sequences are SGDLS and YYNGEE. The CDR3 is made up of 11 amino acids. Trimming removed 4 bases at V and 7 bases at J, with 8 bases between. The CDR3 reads CASSRVGTQYF. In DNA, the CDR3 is TGTGCCAGCAGCCGTGTCGGGACCCAGTACTTC. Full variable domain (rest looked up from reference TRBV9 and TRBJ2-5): DSGVTQTPKHLITATGQRVTLRCSPRSGDLSVYWYQQSLDQGLQFLIQYYNGEERAKGNILERFSAQQFPDLHSELNLSSLELGDSALYFCASSRVGTQYFGPGTRLLVL.

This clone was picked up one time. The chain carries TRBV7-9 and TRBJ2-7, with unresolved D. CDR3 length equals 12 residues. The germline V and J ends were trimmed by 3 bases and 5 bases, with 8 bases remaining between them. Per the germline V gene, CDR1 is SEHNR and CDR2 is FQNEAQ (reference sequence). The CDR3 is CASSLTGNEQYF. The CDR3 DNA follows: TGTGCCAGCAGCTTGACTGGTAACGAGCAGTACTTC.

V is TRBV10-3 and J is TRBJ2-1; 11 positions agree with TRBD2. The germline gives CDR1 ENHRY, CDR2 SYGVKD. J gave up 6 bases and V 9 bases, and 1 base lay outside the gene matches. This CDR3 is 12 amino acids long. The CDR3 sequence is CAIGTSGNEQFF. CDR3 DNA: TGTGCCATTGGGACTAGCGGCAATGAGCAGTTCTTC.